This TCR beta chain was captured by sequencing in a study of OX40 agonist ivuxolimab in advanced cancers. The assay was immunoSEQ multiplex PCR, and TCRdb's table has in-frame clones only and misses some. The repertoire consists of tens of thousands of clones, with roughly four fifths occurring once and the leading ten covering approximately 2.4%. Trimming shortened V by 0 bases and J by 1 base, and 7 bases separated the two germline ends. The CDR3 has 15 amino acids. From germline, CDR1 is SGHNT and CDR2 YYREEE (reference sequence). Sequenced material: CD4+ or CD8+ T cells sorted from blood, taken in a trial of the OX40 agonist ivuxolimab. The source is an adult with an advanced solid tumor such as melanoma, head and neck, liver or kidney cancer. The chain links TRBV5-4 to TRBJ2-2; weak D call: TRBD1 (5 bases). In nucleotides, the CDR3 is TGTGCCAGCAGCTTGGTAGGACAGAACACCGGGGAGCTGTTTTTT. Its protein product is CASSLVGQNTGELFF.